The sample holds a few counts of the clone carrying this TCR beta chain. Its antigen is unidentified. Between the trimmed V and J ends, which lost 0 bases and 2 bases, there was a span of 13 bases. The CDR3 has 15 residues. Germline CDR1 is DFQATT and CDR2 is SNEGSKA (reference sequence). This sample stems from a study of blood T cells in healthy people across ages. Study-wide results and caveats: Without sorted subsets, naive and antigen-experienced compartments could not be conclusively compared. As age increased, TCR beta diversity per million T cells fell in a roughly linear fashion. Diversity was estimated from one million T cells, and these estimates were considered underestimates.

Alongside a J-beta primer mix, a sample-barcoded 5' primer served in a second PCR lasting roughly 6 to 11 cycles. Every cDNA molecule bore a tag from a template-switch adaptor containing 12 random nucleotides. From the 5' RACE reads, TCRdb called clonotypes with MiXCR, one entry per CDR3 protein. Among 1.5 million to 2 million distinct CDR3 sequences listed, about 50% were seen once. This TCR was recovered from a woman in her 40s in good health. The specimen sequenced was blood. The rearrangement uses TRBV20-1 and TRBJ2-5, with D perhaps TRBD2 (5 bases). CDR3 bases: TGCAGTGCTAGAGAAGCGCAGGAGGTGCAAGAGACCCAGTACTTC. Translation: CSAREAQEVQETQYF.